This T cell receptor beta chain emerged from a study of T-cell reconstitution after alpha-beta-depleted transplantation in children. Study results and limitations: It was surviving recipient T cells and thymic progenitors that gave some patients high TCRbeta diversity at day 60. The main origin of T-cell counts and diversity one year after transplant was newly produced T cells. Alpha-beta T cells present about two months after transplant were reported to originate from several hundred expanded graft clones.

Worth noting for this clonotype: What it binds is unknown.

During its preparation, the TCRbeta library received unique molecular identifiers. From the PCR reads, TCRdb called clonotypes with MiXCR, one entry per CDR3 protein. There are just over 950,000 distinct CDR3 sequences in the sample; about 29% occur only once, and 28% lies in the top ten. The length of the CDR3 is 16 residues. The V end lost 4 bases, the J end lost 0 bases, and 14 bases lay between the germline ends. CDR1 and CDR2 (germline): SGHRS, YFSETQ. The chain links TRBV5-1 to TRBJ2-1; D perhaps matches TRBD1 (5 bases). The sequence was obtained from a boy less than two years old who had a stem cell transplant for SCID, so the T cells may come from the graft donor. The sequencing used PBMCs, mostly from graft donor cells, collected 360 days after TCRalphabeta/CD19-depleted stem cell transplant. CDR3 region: CASSPDQGISYNEQFF. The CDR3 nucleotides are TGCGCCAGCAGCCCGGACCAGGGCATCTCCTACAATGAGCAGTTCTTC.